A single sample gave rise to the 15 T cell receptor beta chains below, sequenced in a study of OX40 agonist ivuxolimab in advanced cancers. Using immunoSEQ multiplex PCR, the repertoire was profiled, and TCRdb retains in-frame clones only, with some absent. The sample holds approximately 88,000 clones, more than 70% seen once. The sequenced sample was CD4+ or CD8+ T cells sorted from blood, obtained in a trial of the OX40 agonist ivuxolimab. Receptor source: an adult with an advanced solid tumor such as melanoma, head and neck, liver or kidney cancer.

This clone has just one count. V is TRBV11-2 and J is TRBJ2-7, with TRBD2 matching over 10 bases. J lost 2 bases, V lost 2 bases, and 3 bases had no gene match. The CDR3 extends over 15 amino acids. CDR1 is SGHAT, CDR2 FQNNGV, per germline. DNA of the CDR3: TGTGCCAGCAGCTTAAGTAGCGGGGGGCCCTACGAGCAGTACTTC. This encodes CASSLSSGGPYEQYF.

The rearrangement uses TRBV7-2 and TRBJ1-5; D call uncertain. V was clipped by 5 bases and J by 6 bases, with 11 bases between them. Per germline, CDR1 SGHTA and CDR2 FQGNSA. The CDR3 is made up of 13 amino acids. For the CDR3, the DNA is TGTGCCAGCAGCCCAGACATTAGTCAGCCCCAGCATTTT. It encodes CASSPDISQPQHF.

This CDR3 reads CASSPLTGTDEQYF. In DNA form, the CDR3 reads TGTGCCAGCAGCCCTCTCACAGGAACGGACGAGCAGTACTTC. The chain couples TRBV5-4 to TRBJ2-7, with D possibly being TRBD1 (5 bases). Germline CDR1 reads SGHNT; CDR2 reads YYREEE (reference sequence). Trimming stripped 4 bases from V and 5 bases from J, with 16 bases between. This CDR3 has 14 amino acids.

V is TRBV5-6 and J is TRBJ1-4; D gene ambiguous. Trimming cost V 6 bases and J 3 bases, with 6 bases left between them. Looked up from germline, CDR1 is SGHDT and CDR2 is YYEEEE. The CDR3 totals 12 residues. The CDR3 region is CASTPSNEKLFF. The CDR3, as DNA: TGTGCCAGCACCCCCTCTAATGAAAAACTGTTTTTT.

This chain uses TRBV10-3 with TRBJ2-2; TRBD1 might be the D (5 bases). The germline gives CDR1 ENHRY, CDR2 SYGVKD. The CDR3 extends over 13 amino acids. V was cut by 3 bases and J by 6 bases, with 8 bases left in between. CDR3 coding DNA: TGTGCCATCAGTGACTTAGGGGCCGGGGAGCTGTTTTTT. Protein product: CAISDLGAGELFF.

The chain is built from TRBV30 and TRBJ1-4; D call uncertain. Looked up from germline, CDR1 is GTSNPN and CDR2 is SVGIG (reference sequence). The CDR3 has 10 amino acids. Trimming removed 1 base at V and 8 bases at J, with 2 bases between. The DNA of the CDR3 is TGTGCCTGGAGTGAGGAAAAACTGTTTTTT. Translated, it gives CAWSEEKLFF.

The chain links TRBV2 to TRBJ2-7, with D perhaps matching TRBD1 (6 bases). Germline assignment: CDR1 SNHLY and CDR2 FYNNEI. This CDR3 region has 12 residues. Trimming stripped 7 bases from V and 2 bases from J, with 9 bases between. The CDR3 bases are TGTGCCAGCAAAACAGGGACCTACGAGCAGTACTTC. The encoded protein is CASKTGTYEQYF.

The CDR3 here is CASSEGSRGSNQPQHF. DNA of the CDR3: TGTGCCAGCAGTGAGGGGTCAAGGGGAAGCAATCAGCCCCAGCATTTT. The chain has TRBV6-1 and TRBJ1-5; maybe TRBD1 (5 bases). Per germline, CDR1 MNHNS and CDR2 SASEGT. This CDR3 spans 16 amino acids. The V and J ends lost 3 bases and 1 base respectively, with 13 bases between them.

The gene calls are TRBV7-8 and TRBJ2-3; 16 bases agree with TRBD2. Germline lookup yields CDR1 SGHVS and CDR2 FQNEAQ. The CDR3 sequence is 17 residues long. V trimming: 3 bases; J trimming: 3 bases; junction bases outside the gene matches: 3. The CDR3 protein is CASSLGTSGGATDTQYF. The DNA for the CDR3 is TGTGCCAGCAGCTTGGGGACTAGCGGGGGGGCGACAGATACGCAGTATTTT.

This clone was observed a single time. The chain combines TRBV10-3 with TRBJ2-1; 10 bases match TRBD2. Looked up from germline, CDR1 is ENHRY and CDR2 is SYGVKD. The junction had 10 bases not matched to a gene; V was cut back by 2 bases and J by 3 bases. The CDR3 spans 18 residues. This CDR3 reads CAISETFRTSGVYNEQFF. CDR3 DNA sequence: TGTGCCATCAGTGAGACGTTTAGAACTAGCGGGGTCTACAATGAGCAGTTCTTC.

This clone was detected only once. V gene TRBV11-2 combines with J gene TRBJ1-2, with unresolved D. The V gene's germline CDR1 is SGHAT and CDR2 FQNNGV. Between the trimmed V and J ends, which lost 3 bases and 8 bases, there was a span of 13 bases. There are 13 residues in the CDR3. The CDR3 sequence: CASSFNHGGGYTF. CDR3 bases: TGTGCCAGCAGCTTTAATCATGGCGGGGGCTACACCTTC.

The gene calls are TRBV5-1 and TRBJ2-2, with D tentatively TRBD1 (5 bases). Between the trimmed V and J ends, which lost 0 bases and 7 bases, there was a span of 16 bases. This CDR3 region has 16 residues. Germline CDR1 reads SGHRS; CDR2 reads YFSETQ. The CDR3 sequence: CASSLEWAGIGGELFF. The DNA for the CDR3 is TGCGCCAGCAGCTTGGAATGGGCAGGGATTGGCGGGGAGCTGTTTTTT.

CDR3 nucleotides: TGTGCCATCAGTTTGGGACAGTCTAGCACAGATACGCAGTATTTT. It encodes CAISLGQSSTDTQYF. The chain carries TRBV10-3 and TRBJ2-3; 7 positions match TRBD1. CDR3 length: 15 amino acids. The ends lost 5 bases at V and 0 bases at J; junction bases unmatched: 5. CDR1 and CDR2 from the germline V gene are ENHRY and SYGVKD.

The chain employs TRBV7-8 and TRBJ1-2; no clear D. The CDR3 has 11 residues. The ends were cut back, 4 bases at V and 7 bases at J, with 7 bases in the middle. In germline, CDR1 is SGHVS, CDR2 FQNEAQ. CDR3 protein: CASSSSGGYTF. The CDR3 DNA follows: TGTGCCAGCAGCTCGAGTGGTGGCTACACCTTC.

The chain couples TRBV30 to TRBJ2-3; 8 bases are a match to TRBD1. The CDR3 has 17 residues. Trimming at V came to 0 bases and at J to 1 base, leaving 9 bases not matched to a gene. Germline assignment: CDR1 GTSNPN and CDR2 SVGIG (reference sequence). This CDR3 is CAWSVFGGTGRTDTQYF. The CDR3 region has the DNA TGTGCCTGGAGTGTGTTCGGAGGGACAGGTCGCACAGATACGCAGTATTTT.